This T cell receptor beta chain was identified during a study of identical twins' blood T cells. Study-wide points: V gene usage reportedly matched far better within twin pairs than unrelated donors. Shared environment remains a possible cause of twin similarity. Twins shared about as many clonotypes as their cloneset sizes predicted.

This clonotype occurred a few times. What it binds is not known. Both ends of each TCR cDNA library bore sample-specific barcodes. TCRdb analysed the 5' RACE reads with MiXCR anew, one entry per CDR3 protein. The top ten hold roughly 5.5% of the sample, which has hundreds of thousands of distinct CDR3 sequences, under 30% seen once. Germline CDR1 SQVTM, CDR2 ANQGSEA. Trimming removed 5 bases from V and 3 bases from J; junction bases left unmatched: 7. This CDR3 spans 13 amino acids. The chain joins TRBV29-1 to TRBJ2-7; 7 nucleotides match TRBD1. The sequencing input was PBMCs. The sequence came from a woman aged 18 to 49 in good health. CDR3 bases: TGCAGCGTTTCCCCGACAGGGCTCTACGAGCAGTACTTC. Translation: CSVSPTGLYEQYF.